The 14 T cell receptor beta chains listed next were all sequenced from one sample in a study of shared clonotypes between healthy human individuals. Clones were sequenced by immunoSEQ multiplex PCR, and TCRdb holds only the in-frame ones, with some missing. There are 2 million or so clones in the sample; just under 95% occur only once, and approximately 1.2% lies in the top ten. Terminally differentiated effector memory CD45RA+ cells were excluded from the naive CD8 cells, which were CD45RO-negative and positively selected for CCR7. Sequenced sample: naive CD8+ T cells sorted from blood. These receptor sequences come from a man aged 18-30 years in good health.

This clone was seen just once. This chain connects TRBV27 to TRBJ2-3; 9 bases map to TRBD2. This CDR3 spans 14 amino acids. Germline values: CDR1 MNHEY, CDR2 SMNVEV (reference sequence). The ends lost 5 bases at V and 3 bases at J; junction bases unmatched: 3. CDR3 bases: TGTGCCAGCAGTCAAGGACTAGCGACAGATACGCAGTATTTT. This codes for CASSQGLATDTQYF.

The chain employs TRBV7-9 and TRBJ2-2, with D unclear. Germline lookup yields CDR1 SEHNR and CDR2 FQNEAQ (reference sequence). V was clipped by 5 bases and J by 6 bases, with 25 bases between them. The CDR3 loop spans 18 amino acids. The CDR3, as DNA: TGTGCCAGCAGCCCACCTAATACGGGCCAAACGTTCCCCGGGGAGCTGTTTTTT. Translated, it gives CASSPPNTGQTFPGELFF.

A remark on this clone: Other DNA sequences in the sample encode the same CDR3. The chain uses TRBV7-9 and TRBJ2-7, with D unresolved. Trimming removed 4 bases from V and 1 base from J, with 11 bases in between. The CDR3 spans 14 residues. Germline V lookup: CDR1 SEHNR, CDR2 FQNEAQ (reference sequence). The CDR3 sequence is CASSSPDGSYEQYF. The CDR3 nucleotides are TGTGCCAGCAGCTCCCCTGACGGGTCCTACGAGCAGTACTTC.

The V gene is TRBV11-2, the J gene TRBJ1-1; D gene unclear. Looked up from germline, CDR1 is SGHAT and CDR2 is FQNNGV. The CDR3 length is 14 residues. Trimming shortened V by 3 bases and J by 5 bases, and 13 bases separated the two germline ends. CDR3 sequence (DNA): TGTGCCAGCAGCTTCCCCTTTGGTTTGACTGAAGCTTTCTTT. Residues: CASSFPFGLTEAFF.

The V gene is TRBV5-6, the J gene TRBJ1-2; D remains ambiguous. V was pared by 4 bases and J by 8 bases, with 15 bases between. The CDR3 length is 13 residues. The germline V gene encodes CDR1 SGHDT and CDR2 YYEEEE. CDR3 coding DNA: TGTGCCAGCAGCCCGCGAAGGGCTGGCGGCTACACCTTC. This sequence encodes CASSPRRAGGYTF.

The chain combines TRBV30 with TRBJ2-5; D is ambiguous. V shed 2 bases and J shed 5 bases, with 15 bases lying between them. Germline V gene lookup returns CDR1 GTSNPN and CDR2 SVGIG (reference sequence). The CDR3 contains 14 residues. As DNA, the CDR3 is TGTGCCTGGAGTCCCTGGACGGGCCTGGAGACCCAGTACTTC. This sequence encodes CAWSPWTGLETQYF.

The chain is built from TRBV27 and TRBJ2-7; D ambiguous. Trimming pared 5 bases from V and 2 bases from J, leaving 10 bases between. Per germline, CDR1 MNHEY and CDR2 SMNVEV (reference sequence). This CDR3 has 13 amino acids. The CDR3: CASSPDGAYEQYF. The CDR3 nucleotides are TGTGCCAGCAGTCCCGACGGAGCCTACGAGCAGTACTTC.

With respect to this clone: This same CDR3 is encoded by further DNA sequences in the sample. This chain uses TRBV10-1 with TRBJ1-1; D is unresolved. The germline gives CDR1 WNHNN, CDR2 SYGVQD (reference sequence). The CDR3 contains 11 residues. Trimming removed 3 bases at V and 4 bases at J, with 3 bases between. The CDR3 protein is CASSEGTEAFF. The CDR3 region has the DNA TGCGCCAGCAGTGAAGGCACTGAAGCTTTCTTT.

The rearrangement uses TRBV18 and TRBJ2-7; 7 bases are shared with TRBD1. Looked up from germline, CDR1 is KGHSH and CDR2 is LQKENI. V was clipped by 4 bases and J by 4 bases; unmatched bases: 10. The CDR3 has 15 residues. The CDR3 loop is CASSQTPTGLYEQYF. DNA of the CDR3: TGTGCCAGCTCACAGACCCCGACAGGGTTGTACGAGCAGTACTTC. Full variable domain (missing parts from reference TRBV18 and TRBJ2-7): NAGVMQNPRHLVRRRGQEARLRCSPMKGHSHVYWYRQLPEEGLKFMVYLQKENIIDESGMPKERFSAEFPKEGPSILRIQQVVRGDSAAYFCASSQTPTGLYEQYFGPGTRLTVT.

CDR3 protein: CASSLGLDLQFF. The CDR3, as DNA: TGTGCCAGCAGCTTAGGACTAGACTTGCAGTTCTTC. The J gene is TRBJ2-1, the V gene TRBV9; 7 positions match TRBD2. CDR1 is SGDLS and CDR2 is YYNGEE in the germline V gene. After removal of 4 bases from V and 12 bases from J, the junction contained 7 bases not matched to a gene. The CDR3 is 12 amino acids.

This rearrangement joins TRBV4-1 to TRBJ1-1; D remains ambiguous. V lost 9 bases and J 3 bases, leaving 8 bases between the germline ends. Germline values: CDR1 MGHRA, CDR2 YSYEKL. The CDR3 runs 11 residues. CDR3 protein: CARGGDTEAFF. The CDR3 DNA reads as TGCGCCAGGGGCGGGGACACTGAAGCTTTCTTT.

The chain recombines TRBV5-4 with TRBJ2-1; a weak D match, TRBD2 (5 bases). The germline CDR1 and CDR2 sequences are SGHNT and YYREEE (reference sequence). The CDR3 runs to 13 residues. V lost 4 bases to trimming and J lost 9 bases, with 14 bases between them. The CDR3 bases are TGTGCCAGCAGCCCAGCACTAGAAGGTGAGCAGTTCTTC. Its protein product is CASSPALEGEQFF. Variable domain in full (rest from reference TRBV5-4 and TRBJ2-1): ETGVTQSPTHLIKTRGQQVTLRCSSQSGHNTVSWYQQALGQGPQFIFQYYREEENGRGNFPPRFSGLQFPNYSSELNVNALELDDSALYLCASSPALEGEQFFGPGTRLTVL.

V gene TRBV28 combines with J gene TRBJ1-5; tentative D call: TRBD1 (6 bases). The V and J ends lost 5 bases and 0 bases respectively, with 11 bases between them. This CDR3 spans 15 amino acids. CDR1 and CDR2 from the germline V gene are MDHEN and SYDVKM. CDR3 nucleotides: TGTGCCAGCAGTCCGTCGACAGGTAGCAATCAGCCCCAGCATTTT. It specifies CASSPSTGSNQPQHF.

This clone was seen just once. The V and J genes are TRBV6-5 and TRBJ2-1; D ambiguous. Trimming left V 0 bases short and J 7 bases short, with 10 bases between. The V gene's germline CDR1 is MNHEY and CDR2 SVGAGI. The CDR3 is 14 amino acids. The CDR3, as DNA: TGTGCCAGCAGTTACTCGGCTTCCTGGAATGAGCAGTTCTTC. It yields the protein CASSYSASWNEQFF.